These 19 T cell receptor beta chains were all obtained from the same sample, sequenced in a study of beta chain features in type 1 diabetes. The authors reverse transcribed all of the isolated RNA, so sequencing captured expressed TCRB transcripts. The method was immunoSEQ multiplex PCR; TCRdb's version includes in-frame clones alone and lacks a portion of them. Of about 260,000 clones in the sample, around 68% are singletons; the top ten hold about 0.05%. The material sequenced was naive CD4+ T cells from blood. Receptors were obtained from a man younger than 40 in good health.

DNA of the CDR3: TGTGCCAGCAGCATCGGACAGGGGTACAATGAGCAGTTCTTC. This encodes CASSIGQGYNEQFF. This chain uses TRBV5-4 with TRBJ2-1; the match to TRBD1 covers 9 bases. This CDR3 comprises 14 residues. Trimming cost V 4 bases and J 4 bases; bases outside gene matches: 3. The germline V gene encodes CDR1 SGHNT and CDR2 YYREEE (reference sequence).

The chain carries TRBV2 and TRBJ2-1, with 11 nucleotides matching TRBD2. The CDR3 contains 13 residues. Germline V gives CDR1 SNHLY, CDR2 FYNNEI. J gave up 8 bases and V 11 bases, and 8 bases lay outside the gene matches. The CDR3 reads CAGHGTSGHEQFF. The CDR3 DNA sequence: TGTGCCGGTCACGGGACTAGCGGCCATGAGCAGTTCTTC.

The rearrangement uses TRBV5-1 and TRBJ2-1, with a weak D call TRBD2 (6 bases). The CDR3 covers 14 residues. V lost 7 bases, J lost 0 bases, and 11 bases lay in between. Per germline, CDR1 SGHRS and CDR2 YFSETQ. The CDR3 coding sequence is TGCGCCAGCGGAGAGGGAGGCTCCTACAATGAGCAGTTCTTC. It codes for CASGEGGSYNEQFF.

V usage is TRBV29-1 and J usage is TRBJ1-1; D remains unclear. The CDR3 has 14 residues. Germline V gene lookup returns CDR1 SQVTM and CDR2 ANQGSEA. V lost 7 bases and J 0 bases, leaving 15 bases between the germline ends. This CDR3 reads CSAEGRLMNTEAFF. DNA for the CDR3: TGCAGCGCCGAAGGACGGCTCATGAACACTGAAGCTTTCTTT.

This sequence joins TRBV6-6 and TRBJ2-3, with D possibly TRBD1 on 6 matching bases. This CDR3 is built from 13 residues. Germline V gene sequence: CDR1 MNHNY, CDR2 SVGAGI (reference sequence). Trimming stripped 7 bases from V and 1 base from J, with 9 bases between. Written as DNA, the CDR3 is TGTGCCAGCACCAGGGGTGGCACAGATACGCAGTATTTT. Translated: CASTRGGTDTQYF.

The chain's CDR3 is CASSQSGLGTEAFF. CDR3 nucleotides: TGTGCCAGCAGCCAATCGGGCCTGGGCACTGAAGCTTTCTTT. This chain links TRBV16 with TRBJ1-1, with D unresolved. The ends were cut back, 0 bases at V and 4 bases at J, with 9 bases in the middle. CDR1 is KGHSY, CDR2 FQNENV, per germline. The CDR3 has 14 amino acids.

This clone was observed a few times. The DNA for the CDR3 is TGTGCCATCAGTGAGGGGGGGACTGAAGCTTTCTTT. Translating it yields CAISEGGTEAFF. The chain uses TRBV10-3 and TRBJ1-1; D possibly corresponds to TRBD1 (5 bases). Deletions cut 2 bases from V and 5 bases from J, with 6 bases between. Germline V gives CDR1 ENHRY, CDR2 SYGVKD. The CDR3 consists of 12 residues.

V gene TRBV29-1 combines with J gene TRBJ2-3, with D possibly called TRBD1 or TRBD2 (6 bases each). Trimming cost V 3 bases and J 0 bases, with 10 bases left between them. The CDR3 length is 14 residues. CDR1 SQVTM and CDR2 ANQGSEA come from the germline V gene. In nucleotides, the CDR3 is TGCAGCGTTGAGGGGGGCCTAAGCACAGATACGCAGTATTTT. Protein sequence: CSVEGGLSTDTQYF.

V is TRBV7-6 and J is TRBJ1-2, with D tentatively TRBD1 (5 bases). V was cut by 5 bases and J by 8 bases, with 15 bases left in between. CDR1 is SGHVS, CDR2 FNYEAQ, per germline. This CDR3 spans 13 amino acids. CDR3 amino acids: CASSPRGIGGYTF. The CDR3 DNA sequence: TGTGCCAGCAGCCCCCGGGGGATTGGGGGCTACACCTTC. The full variable domain, rest sourced from reference TRBV7-6 and TRBJ1-2, is GAGVSQSPRYKVTKRGQDVALRCDPISGHVSLYWYRQALGQGPEFLTYFNYEAQQDKSGLPNDRFSAERPEGSISTLTIQRTEQRDSAMYRCASSPRGIGGYTFGSGTRLTVV.

The chain joins TRBV18 to TRBJ2-7; maybe TRBD1 (6 bases). The V end lost 5 bases, the J end lost 0 bases, and 8 bases lay between the germline ends. The CDR3 extends over 13 amino acids. Germline V CDR1 and CDR2: KGHSH, LQKENI. CDR3 sequence reads: CASSSDSSYEQYF. DNA of the CDR3: TGTGCCAGCTCATCGGACAGCTCCTACGAGCAGTACTTC.

J is TRBJ2-1 and V is TRBV29-1, with a tentative D call TRBD2 (6 bases). The V end lost 4 bases, the J end lost 5 bases, and 15 bases lay between the germline ends. The length of the CDR3 is 14 residues. Germline CDR1 and CDR2: SQVTM and ANQGSEA. The chain's CDR3 is CSVGLLREDNEQFF. The CDR3 nucleotides are TGCAGCGTTGGATTACTGCGGGAAGACAATGAGCAGTTCTTC.

This chain connects TRBV25-1 to TRBJ1-1; D remains unclear. V was clipped by 0 bases and J by 10 bases, with 15 bases between them. The CDR3 contains 14 residues. The V gene's germline CDR1 is MGHDK and CDR2 SYGVNS. DNA of the CDR3: TGTGCCAGCAGTGAATATATACCGCGTCATGCAGCTTTCTTT. Translating it yields CASSEYIPRHAAFF.

The CDR3 sequence: CASSRTATNEKLFF. CDR3 nucleotide sequence: TGTGCCAGCAGCCGGACCGCAACTAATGAAAAACTGTTTTTT. V gene TRBV7-9 combines with J gene TRBJ1-4; D remains ambiguous. Germline CDR1 reads SEHNR; CDR2 reads FQNEAQ (reference sequence). V lost 5 bases, J lost 0 bases, and 7 bases lay in between. The length of the CDR3 is 14 residues.

This clone was observed once. The rearrangement uses TRBV15 and TRBJ2-4; D unclear. Per the germline V gene, CDR1 is LNHNV and CDR2 is YYDKDF (reference sequence). The CDR3 contains 16 residues. Trimming took off 0 bases at V and 8 bases at J, with 17 bases between the two ends. The CDR3: CATSREDLGSFYIQYF. Here the CDR3 DNA reads TGTGCCACCAGCAGAGAAGACCTGGGCAGCTTTTACATTCAGTACTTC.

The chain employs TRBV19 and TRBJ2-7, with D unresolved. Germline CDR1 LNHDA, CDR2 SQIVND (reference sequence). The V gene lost 5 bases and the J gene lost 6 bases, with 17 bases spanning the gap. The CDR3 length is 14 residues. The chain's CDR3 is CASSLIHGSGEQYF. DNA for the CDR3: TGTGCCAGTAGTCTGATACACGGATCGGGCGAGCAGTACTTC.

The table lists this clone with a few counts. The genes are TRBV29-1 and TRBJ2-5; maybe TRBD2 (5 bases). Germline CDR1 and CDR2: SQVTM and ANQGSEA. This CDR3 has 11 amino acids. The V gene lost 7 bases and the J gene lost 2 bases, with 8 bases spanning the gap. CDR3 in amino acids: CSGGLQETQYF. The DNA of the CDR3 is TGCAGCGGAGGACTTCAAGAGACCCAGTACTTC.

This clone was counted a few times. V and J are TRBV30 and TRBJ2-3; D gene unclear. Germline V gives CDR1 GTSNPN, CDR2 SVGIG (reference sequence). The CDR3 has 12 residues. Between the trimmed V and J ends, which lost 3 bases and 0 bases, there was a span of 4 bases. The CDR3 sequence is CAWRPSTDTQYF. The CDR3 DNA sequence: TGTGCCTGGAGGCCGAGCACAGATACGCAGTATTTT.

V gene TRBV28 combines with J gene TRBJ2-1, with 14 bases aligning to TRBD2. V gave up 4 bases and J gave up 1 base; unmatched junction bases: 9. The CDR3 has 19 residues. The germline V gene has CDR1 MDHEN and CDR2 SYDVKM. The CDR3 region is CASSSPGLAGDSSYNEQFF. CDR3 sequence (DNA): TGTGCCAGCAGTTCGCCGGGACTAGCGGGAGATTCTTCCTACAATGAGCAGTTCTTC. Combining the CDR3 with reference TRBV28 and TRBJ2-1 gives the whole variable domain DVKVTQSSRYLVKRTGEKVFLECVQDMDHENMFWYRQDPGLGLRLIYFSYDVKMKEKGDIPEGYSVSREKKERFSLILESASTNQTSMYLCASSSPGLAGDSSYNEQFFGPGTRLTVL.

This chain uses TRBV29-1 with TRBJ2-5; D is undetermined. V was cut by 6 bases and J by 4 bases, with 15 bases left in between. The germline V gene encodes CDR1 SQVTM and CDR2 ANQGSEA. The CDR3 totals 13 residues. The CDR3 DNA follows: TGCAGCGTCCCCCAAGAGGTCGGAGAGACCCAGTACTTC. This translates into CSVPQEVGETQYF. The entire variable domain, with the rest obtained from reference TRBV29-1 and TRBJ2-5, is as follows: SAVISQKPSRDICQRGTSLTIQCQVDSQVTMMFWYRQQPGQSLTLIATANQGSEATYESGFVIDKFPISRPNLTFSTLTVSNMSPEDSSIYLCSVPQEVGETQYFGPGTRLLVL.